One sample yielded the 5 T cell receptor beta chains listed below, sequenced in a study of metastatic and nonmetastatic thyroid tumors. TCRdb reprocessed the PCR reads using MiXCR. The table has about 4,000 clones, approximately 20% seen once; the top ten hold 8.2%. No patient had received any treatment before thyroid surgery. The sequenced sample was tumor tissue. Receptors were obtained from a female donor with papillary thyroid cancer or a benign thyroid nodule (not recorded which). Some clones in this sample may be carry-over from other donors' samples.

The sample holds a few counts of this clone. The rearrangement links TRBV6-4 to TRBJ2-7; 7 nucleotides agree with TRBD1. Trimming cost V 3 bases and J 1 base; bases outside gene matches: 0. The CDR3 has 13 amino acids. Per germline, CDR1 MRHNA and CDR2 SNTAGT. The CDR3 here is CASSEQGSYEQYF. The CDR3 coding sequence is TGTGCCAGCAGTGAACAGGGGTCCTACGAGCAGTACTTC.

This clone occurred a few times. The rearrangement uses TRBV6-1 and TRBJ2-1; unclear D gene. Looked up from germline, CDR1 is MNHNS and CDR2 is SASEGT. Trimming cost V 2 bases and J 4 bases, with 6 bases left between them. The CDR3 extends over 13 amino acids. This CDR3 is CASSEYLYNEQFF. The CDR3 DNA reads TGTGCCAGCAGTGAATACCTGTACAATGAGCAGTTCTTC.

V gene TRBV9 combines with J gene TRBJ2-1; TRBD2 might be the D (6 bases). The germline V and J ends were trimmed by 4 bases and 9 bases, with 14 bases remaining between them. Germline V lookup: CDR1 SGDLS, CDR2 YYNGEE. The CDR3 spans 13 residues. The CDR3 sequence is CASSPRLSGEQFF. The DNA of the CDR3 is TGTGCCAGCAGCCCTCGGCTTAGCGGTGAGCAGTTCTTC.

The chain has TRBV28 and TRBJ2-5; perhaps TRBD2 as D (7 bases). Trimming cost V 5 bases and J 4 bases, with 11 bases left between them. Germline CDR1 reads MDHEN; CDR2 reads SYDVKM. This CDR3 spans 13 amino acids. The CDR3 DNA follows: TGTGCCAGCAGTCTAAGGGGGGGAGAGACCCAGTACTTC. It specifies CASSLRGGETQYF.

This clone was found many times. A clone one base away is much larger, so this may be a read error. No conserved phenylalanine or tryptophan is present at the end of the CDR3, so a read error is the likely explanation. The chain employs TRBV29-1 and TRBJ1-1, with unresolved D. This CDR3 contains 15 residues. From germline, CDR1 is SQVTM and CDR2 ANQGSEA. The V end lost 3 bases, the J end lost 0 bases, and 14 bases lay between the germline ends. In nucleotides, the CDR3 is TGCAGCGTTGACCCAGGAGGAGGGATGAACACTGAAGCTTTCCTT. Protein product: CSVDPGGGMNTEAFL.